The next 21 T cell receptor beta chains were all read from a single sample in a study of T cells in Graves' hyperthyroidism and ophthalmopathy. TCR beta CDR3 regions were amplified from RNA. Using the HTBI primer set, a first-round RT-PCR was run on the TCR CDR3. TCRdb itself ran the multiplex PCR reads through MiXCR, one entry per CDR3 protein. The repertoire holds around 250,000 distinct CDR3 sequences, with around 15% as singletons. The sample comprised blood. These receptors all come from a woman between 18 and 29 years old with Graves' ophthalmopathy.

The rearrangement joins TRBV19 to TRBJ2-7; D gene ambiguous. Germline V CDR1 and CDR2: LNHDA, SQIVND (reference sequence). The CDR3 is 12 amino acids. Trimming took 6 bases from V and 2 from J, leaving 8 bases between them. This CDR3 reads CASSGITYEQYF. In DNA form, the CDR3 reads TGTGCCAGTAGCGGCATAACCTACGAGCAGTACTTC. Full variable domain (outside the CDR3, taken from reference TRBV19 and TRBJ2-7): DGGITQSPKYLFRKEGQNVTLSCEQNLNHDAMYWYRQDPGQGLRLIYYSQIVNDFQKGDIAEGYSVSREKKESFPLTVTSAQKNPTAFYLCASSGITYEQYFGPGTRLTVT.

This chain joins TRBV5-6 and TRBJ2-3, with a possible D match to TRBD2 (7 bases). The germline V gene encodes CDR1 SGHDT and CDR2 YYEEEE. V was cut by 5 bases and J by 4 bases, with 17 bases left in between. The CDR3 has 15 residues. Here the CDR3 DNA reads TGTGCCAGCAGGGAAGGGGGGGCCGCTCCAGATACGCAGTATTTT. It codes for CASREGGAAPDTQYF.

This clonotype was detected many times. The rearrangement uses TRBV7-9 and TRBJ2-5, with D possibly matching TRBD1 (6 bases). CDR3 length equals 15 residues. Germline assignment: CDR1 SEHNR and CDR2 FQNEAQ (reference sequence). Trimming shortened V by 7 bases and J by 1 base, and 16 bases separated the two germline ends. CDR3 DNA sequence: TGTGCCAGCACCCTGACAGGATCCCCCCAAGAGACCCAGTACTTC. Encoded protein: CASTLTGSPQETQYF.

This clonotype was observed at least ten times. CDR3 in amino acids: CASSFPATSGNYEQYF. The CDR3 bases are TGTGCCAGCAGTTTCCCCGCGACTAGCGGGAACTACGAGCAGTACTTC. This chain joins TRBV28 and TRBJ2-7; 11 bases map to TRBD2. CDR3 size: 16 residues. Germline CDR1 is MDHEN and CDR2 is SYDVKM. Trimming removed 3 bases from V and 3 bases from J; junction bases left unmatched: 7.

Points on this clonotype: This sequence may be a read error, since a much larger clone differs from it by one base. V gene TRBV10-3 combines with J gene TRBJ2-1; maybe TRBD1 (7 bases). The CDR3 is made up of 14 amino acids. CDR1 and CDR2 (germline): ENHRY, SYGVKD. V lost 6 bases to trimming and J lost 10 bases, with 19 bases between them. The CDR3 sequence is CAIRTRTGAGEQFF. CDR3 bases: TGTGCCATCAGGACCCGAACAGGGGCGGGGGAGCAGTTCTTC.

The chain employs TRBV20-1 and TRBJ1-1; possibly TRBD1 for D (6 bases). The CDR3 has 14 amino acids. Germline loops: CDR1 DFQATT, CDR2 SNEGSKA (reference sequence). V was pared by 3 bases and J by 4 bases, with 15 bases between. The CDR3 sequence: CSASRGGTFTEAFF. The CDR3 coding sequence is TGCAGTGCTAGCCGGGGGGGCACTTTCACTGAAGCTTTCTTT.

In its sample, this clonotype was seen many times. The chain combines TRBV6-1 with TRBJ1-1; D is unclear. This CDR3 is built from 13 residues. V was clipped by 5 bases and J by 3 bases, with 10 bases between them. The germline V gene encodes CDR1 MNHNS and CDR2 SASEGT. In DNA, the CDR3 is TGTGCCAGCAGTAAGGACGGTTACACTGAAGCTTTCTTT. As protein: CASSKDGYTEAFF.

J is TRBJ1-2 and V is TRBV11-2, with D possibly TRBD1 on 5 matching bases. V shed 1 base and J shed 4 bases, with 16 bases lying between them. Per germline, CDR1 SGHAT and CDR2 FQNNGV. The CDR3 is made up of 16 amino acids. Here the CDR3 reads CASSLGGWGEGYGYTF. CDR3 DNA sequence: TGTGCCAGCAGCTTAGGGGGATGGGGCGAGGGCTATGGCTACACCTTC.

The DNA of the CDR3 is TGTGCCAGCAGCCCCAGTCGGAGCATTCAGTACTTC. As protein: CASSPSRSIQYF. The chain employs TRBV7-2 and TRBJ2-4, with unresolved D. V was pared by 5 bases and J by 9 bases, with 11 bases between. The CDR3 contains 12 residues. Germline assignment: CDR1 SGHTA and CDR2 FQGNSA.

To note about this clonotype: Mismatch with germline at one junction end may stem from a read error. The chain recombines TRBV7-8 with TRBJ2-5; D possibly corresponds to TRBD2 (5 bases). This CDR3 has 13 amino acids. Germline lookup yields CDR1 SGHVS and CDR2 FQNEAQ. The CDR3 region is CAGSLAWEETQYF. The CDR3 region has the DNA TGTGCCGGCAGCTTAGCGTGGGAAGAGACCCAGTACTTC.

This clonotype has at least ten counts. This chain connects TRBV29-1 to TRBJ2-1; the D is unclear. CDR1 is SQVTM and CDR2 is ANQGSEA in the germline V gene. The CDR3 consists of 14 residues. V lost 2 bases and J lost 2, with 10 bases in between. The CDR3 sequence: CSVELADTYNEQFF. As DNA, the CDR3 is TGCAGCGTTGAATTGGCAGATACCTACAATGAGCAGTTCTTC.

This clonotype has ten or more counts. The genes are TRBV20-1 and TRBJ2-5; D is perhaps TRBD2 (5 bases). Trimming cost V 5 bases and J 1 base, with 11 bases left between them. This CDR3 is built from 13 residues. The germline CDR1 and CDR2 sequences are DFQATT and SNEGSKA (reference sequence). For the CDR3, the DNA is TGCAGTGCTGACGGGGAGTCCCAAGAGACCCAGTACTTC. It translates to CSADGESQETQYF.

This clonotype was picked up many times. The chain carries TRBV11-2 and TRBJ2-3; 8 positions agree with TRBD2. V trimming: 1 base; J trimming: 5 bases; junction bases outside the gene matches: 5. CDR3 size: 15 residues. Germline V gene sequence: CDR1 SGHAT, CDR2 FQNNGV. The CDR3 region is CASSLAGGQRDTQYF. CDR3 sequence (DNA): TGTGCCAGCAGCTTAGCGGGGGGGCAGAGAGATACGCAGTATTTT.

This clonotype has a count of ten or more. This chain connects TRBV20-1 to TRBJ2-5, with D perhaps matching TRBD1 or TRBD2 (7 bases each). CDR1 is DFQATT, CDR2 SNEGSKA, per germline (reference sequence). The CDR3 covers 14 residues. V lost 1 base and J lost 3, with 12 bases in between. DNA for the CDR3: TGCAGTGCTAGAGTAGCAGGGGGGGAAGAGACCCAGTACTTC. Amino acids: CSARVAGGEETQYF.

This clonotype showed up many times. The J gene is TRBJ2-1, the V gene TRBV7-2; 8 bases fit TRBD2. Germline V gene sequence: CDR1 SGHTA, CDR2 FQGNSA. Trimming at V came to 1 base and at J to 7 bases, leaving 3 bases not matched to a gene. The CDR3 length is 14 residues. This chain's CDR3 is CASSLVREGNEQFF. The CDR3 nucleotides are TGTGCCAGCAGCTTAGTTCGGGAGGGGAATGAGCAGTTCTTC.

This clonotype was detected ten times or more. The chain carries TRBV19 and TRBJ1-5; tentative D call: TRBD1 (5 bases). CDR1 LNHDA and CDR2 SQIVND come from the germline V gene (reference sequence). CDR3 length equals 15 residues. Trimming took 6 bases from V and 6 from J, leaving 18 bases between them. CDR3 DNA: TGTGCCAGTAGAAGGTCCAGGGTTTCCACTCAGCCCCAGCATTTT. Amino acid sequence: CASRRSRVSTQPQHF.

This clonotype was seen many times. The genes are TRBV5-1 and TRBJ1-2; TRBD1 matches 10 bases. The germline gives CDR1 SGHRS, CDR2 YFSETQ. The V and J ends lost 2 bases and 2 bases, in that order; junction bases with no gene match: 6. The CDR3 runs to 16 residues. The CDR3 bases are TGCGCCAGCAGCTTAGCCCCGGGACAGGGGAACTATGGCTACACCTTC. It codes for CASSLAPGQGNYGYTF.

This clonotype was detected many times. J is TRBJ1-1 and V is TRBV7-8; D not resolved. The CDR3 is 14 residues long. CDR1 is SGHVS, CDR2 FQNEAQ, per germline. V was pared by 1 base and J by 4 bases, with 10 bases between. The CDR3 sequence: CASSLVSWGTEAFF. The CDR3 region has the DNA TGTGCCAGCAGCTTAGTAAGCTGGGGCACTGAAGCTTTCTTT. The whole variable domain, remainder taken from reference TRBV7-8 and TRBJ1-1, is GAGVSQSPRYKVAKRGQDVALRCDPISGHVSLFWYQQALGQGPEFLTYFQNEAQLDKSGLPSDRFFAERPEGSVSTLKIQRTQQEDSAVYLCASSLVSWGTEAFFGQGTRLTVV.

The rearrangement joins TRBV19 to TRBJ1-2; D ambiguous. The CDR3 is made up of 17 amino acids. Germline assignment: CDR1 LNHDA and CDR2 SQIVND (reference sequence). The CDR3 coding sequence is TGTGCTTCGAGAAAAACTCTGGGGAACGGATGGCACTATGGCTACACCTTC. Translated, it gives CASRKTLGNGWHYGYTF. Filled out from reference TRBV19 and TRBJ1-2, the complete variable domain reads DGGITQSPKYLFRKEGQNVTLSCEQNLNHDAMYWYRQDPGQGLRLIYYSQIVNDFQKGDIAEGYSVSREKKESFPLTVTSAQKNPTAFYLCASRKTLGNGWHYGYTFGSGTRLTVV.

This clonotype has a count of ten or more. The J gene is TRBJ2-5, the V gene TRBV3-1; TRBD2 aligns across 10 bases. This CDR3 has 15 amino acids. Germline CDR1 is LGHDT and CDR2 is YNNKEL (reference sequence). V was pared by 3 bases and J by 3 bases, with 4 bases of the junction left unmatched. The CDR3 nucleotides read TGTGCCAGCAGCCAGCGAACTAGCGGGGAAGAGACCCAGTACTTC. Amino acids: CASSQRTSGEETQYF.

This clonotype was observed at least ten times. The rearrangement uses TRBV2 and TRBJ1-2; no firm D call. The germline gives CDR1 SNHLY, CDR2 FYNNEI. CDR3 length: 11 amino acids. Trimming shortened V by 8 bases and J by 0 bases, and 4 bases separated the two germline ends. For the CDR3, the DNA is TGTGCCAGCGGGGCTAACTATGGCTACACCTTC. Its translation: CASGANYGYTF.